This T cell receptor beta chain was obtained from a study of metastatic and nonmetastatic thyroid tumors. Study in general: Repertoires from malignant and benign thyroid patients were compared across blood and tumor or nodule tissue. Study conclusions and caveats: Versus benign nodules, malignant thyroid tumors reportedly had significantly higher TCR beta diversity, in blood and tumor.

J lost 4 bases, V lost 1 base, and 9 bases had no gene match. The germline CDR1 and CDR2 sequences are SQVTM and ANQGSEA. This CDR3 spans 16 amino acids. There are many counts of this clone. No antigen is known for it. Original processing notes: Across clinicopathological groups, CDR3 differences served as the basis for building a distant-metastasis classifier for papillary thyroid cancer. TCRdb recomputed clones from the PCR reads via MiXCR. Here the V and J calls rest on TCRdb's processing, not on the authors' analysis. The profile shows roughly 28,000 clones, approximately 16% of them singletons. There were no patients who had received any treatment before thyroid surgery.

The origin of this receptor is a female donor with papillary thyroid cancer or a benign thyroid nodule (not recorded which). Some clones in this sample may be carry-over from other donors' samples. The sequenced material came from blood. This chain links TRBV29-1 with TRBJ2-7, with 11 positions matching TRBD2. CDR3 nucleotide sequence: TGCAGCGTTGAAGGGAGCGGTAGCGGGAGGGCGTACGAGCAGTACTTC. This translates into CSVEGSGSGRAYEQYF.